This T cell receptor beta chain emerged from a study of T cells after yellow fever vaccination. For the study at large: Fractions of low cell number were prepared using SMART-Seq v4 Ultra Low Input. Study results and caveats: After the booster, over 95% of CD4 and just over 85% of CD8 primary-response clones were re-detected.

UMIs were added to TCR cDNA along with a universal primer site when it was made by 5'RACE template switching. TCRdb reprocessed the 5' RACE reads via MiXCR and lists one record per CDR3 protein. The data hold some 120,000 distinct CDR3 sequences, with around 7.4% observed a single time. With regard to this clonotype: Its specificity is not known.

Germline CDR1 reads MNHNS; CDR2 reads SASEGT. This CDR3 is 15 amino acids long. Trimming left V 3 bases short and J 4 bases short, with 15 bases between. The rearrangement links TRBV6-1 to TRBJ1-2; tentative D call: TRBD1 (5 bases). The origin of this receptor is a man aged 18 to 30 who received the YFV17D yellow fever vaccine. This sample comprised CD4+ T cells sorted from PBMCs, obtained approximately 11 days after the first yellow fever vaccination. The CDR3 bases are TGTGCCAGCAGTGATCCCGCCGGGGGAGTCTATGGCTACACCTTC. It specifies CASSDPAGGVYGYTF.